This T cell receptor (beta chain) was captured by sequencing in a study of blood T cell dynamics during melanoma immunotherapy. This sample's time point: week 3, after first cycle of checkpoint inhibitor. One draw preceded checkpoint blockade; another followed its first cycle at week 3. V lost 7 bases and J lost 7, with 11 bases in between. The CDR3 is 12 residues long. Germline V lookup: CDR1 LNHDA, CDR2 SQIVND (reference sequence). Repertoires were generated with immunoSEQ multiplex PCR, while TCRdb's copy carries only in-frame clones and drops some. The table records about 16,000 clones, less than 95% of them present only once.

The receptor was derived from a human donor with melanoma. Sequences were derived from effector memory CD8+ T cells from blood, sampled from a patient treated with checkpoint blockade. The gene calls are TRBV19 and TRBJ2-1; possibly TRBD1 for D (6 bases). The CDR3, as DNA: TGTGCCAGTACTACAGGGTTGAATGAGCAGTTCTTC. Its translation is CASTTGLNEQFF.